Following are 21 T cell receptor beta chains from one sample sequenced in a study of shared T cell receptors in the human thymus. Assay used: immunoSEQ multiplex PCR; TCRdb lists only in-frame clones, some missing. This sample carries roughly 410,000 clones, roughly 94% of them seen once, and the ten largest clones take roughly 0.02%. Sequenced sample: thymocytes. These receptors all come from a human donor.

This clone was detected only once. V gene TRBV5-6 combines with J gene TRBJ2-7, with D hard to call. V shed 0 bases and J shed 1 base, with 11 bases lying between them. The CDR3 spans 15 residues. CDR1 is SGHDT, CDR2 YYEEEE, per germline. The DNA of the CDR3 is TGTGCCAGCAGCTTGGTTTCAGGCACTTCCTACGAGCAGTACTTC. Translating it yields CASSLVSGTSYEQYF.

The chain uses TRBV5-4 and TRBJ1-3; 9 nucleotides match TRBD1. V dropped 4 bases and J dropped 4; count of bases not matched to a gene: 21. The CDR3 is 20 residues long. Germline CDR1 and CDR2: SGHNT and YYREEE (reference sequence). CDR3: CASSHSGTGKKTETGNTIYF. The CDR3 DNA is TGTGCCAGCAGCCACTCCGGGACAGGGAAAAAGACCGAAACCGGAAACACCATATATTTT.

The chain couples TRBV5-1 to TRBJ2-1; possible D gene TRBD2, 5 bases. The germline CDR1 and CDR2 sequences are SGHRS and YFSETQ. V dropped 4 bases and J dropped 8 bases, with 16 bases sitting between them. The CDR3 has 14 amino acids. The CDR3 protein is CASSRERLPDEQFF. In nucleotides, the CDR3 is TGCGCCAGCAGCCGCGAACGACTACCAGATGAGCAGTTCTTC. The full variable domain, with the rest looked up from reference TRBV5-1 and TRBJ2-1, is KAGVTQTPRYLIKTRGQQVTLSCSPISGHRSVSWYQQTPGQGLQFLFEYFSETQRNKGNFPGRFSGRQFSNSRSEMNVSTLELGDSALYLCASSRERLPDEQFFGPGTRLTVL.

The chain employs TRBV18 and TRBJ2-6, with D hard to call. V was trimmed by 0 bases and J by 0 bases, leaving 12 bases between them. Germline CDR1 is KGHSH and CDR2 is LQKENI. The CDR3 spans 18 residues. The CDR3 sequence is CASSPPVATDSGANVLTF. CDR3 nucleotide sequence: TGTGCCAGCTCACCACCCGTAGCAACCGACTCTGGGGCCAACGTCCTGACTTTC.

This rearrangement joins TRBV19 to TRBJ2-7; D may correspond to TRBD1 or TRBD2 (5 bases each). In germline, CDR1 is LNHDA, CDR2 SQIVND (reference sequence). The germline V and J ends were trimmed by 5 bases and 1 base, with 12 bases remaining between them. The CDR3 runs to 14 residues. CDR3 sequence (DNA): TGTGCCAGTAGTGCGACGGGACCATCCTACGAGCAGTACTTC. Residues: CASSATGPSYEQYF.

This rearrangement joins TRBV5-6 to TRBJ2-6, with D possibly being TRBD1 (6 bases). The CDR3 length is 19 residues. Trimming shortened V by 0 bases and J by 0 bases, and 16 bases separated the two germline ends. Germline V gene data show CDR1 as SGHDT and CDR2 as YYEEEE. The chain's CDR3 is CASSLEPSRGGSGANVLTF. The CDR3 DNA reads TGTGCCAGCAGCTTGGAGCCGTCTCGAGGGGGCTCTGGGGCCAACGTCCTGACTTTC.

CDR3 amino acids: CASSYLSGFYTGELFF. In DNA, the CDR3 is TGTGCCAGCAGTTACCTTAGCGGGTTCTACACCGGGGAGCTGTTTTTT. This chain uses TRBV6-6 with TRBJ2-2; TRBD2 matches 7 bases. CDR3 length: 16 residues. The germline gives CDR1 MNHNY, CDR2 SVGAGI (reference sequence). V shed 2 bases and J 3 bases; nucleotides not matched to a gene: 6.

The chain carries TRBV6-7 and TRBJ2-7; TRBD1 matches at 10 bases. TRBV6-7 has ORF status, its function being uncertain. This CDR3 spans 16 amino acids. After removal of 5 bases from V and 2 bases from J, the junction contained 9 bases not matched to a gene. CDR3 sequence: CASSQPTGGPAYEQYF. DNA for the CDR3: TGTGCCAGCAGTCAACCGACAGGGGGCCCTGCCTACGAGCAGTACTTC.

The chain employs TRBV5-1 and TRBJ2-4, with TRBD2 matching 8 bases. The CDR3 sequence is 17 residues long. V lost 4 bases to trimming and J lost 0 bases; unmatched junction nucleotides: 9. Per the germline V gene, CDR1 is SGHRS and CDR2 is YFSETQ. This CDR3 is CASSRLKRGLAKNIQYF. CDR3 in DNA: TGCGCCAGCAGCCGACTTAAGCGGGGGCTAGCCAAAAACATTCAGTACTTC.

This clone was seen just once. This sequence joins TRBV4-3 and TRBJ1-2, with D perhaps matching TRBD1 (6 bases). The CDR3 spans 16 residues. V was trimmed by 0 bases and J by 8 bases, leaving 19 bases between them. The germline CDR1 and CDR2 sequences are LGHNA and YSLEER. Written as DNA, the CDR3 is TGCGCCAGCAGCCAAGAGTCGAGACAGGTTCCCGGCGGCTACACCTTC. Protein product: CASSQESRQVPGGYTF.

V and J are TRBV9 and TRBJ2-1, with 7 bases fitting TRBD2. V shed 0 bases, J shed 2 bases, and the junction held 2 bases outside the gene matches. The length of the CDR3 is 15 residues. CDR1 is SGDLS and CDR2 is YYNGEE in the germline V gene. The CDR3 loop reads CASSVGREAYNEQFF. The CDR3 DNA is TGTGCCAGCAGCGTAGGACGGGAGGCCTACAATGAGCAGTTCTTC.

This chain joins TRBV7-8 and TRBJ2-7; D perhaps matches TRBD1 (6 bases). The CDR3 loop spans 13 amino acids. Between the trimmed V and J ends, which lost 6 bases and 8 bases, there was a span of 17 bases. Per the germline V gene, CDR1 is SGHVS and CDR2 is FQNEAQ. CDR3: CASRDKRQVQQYF. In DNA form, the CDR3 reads TGTGCCAGCAGGGACAAGAGACAGGTTCAGCAGTACTTC.

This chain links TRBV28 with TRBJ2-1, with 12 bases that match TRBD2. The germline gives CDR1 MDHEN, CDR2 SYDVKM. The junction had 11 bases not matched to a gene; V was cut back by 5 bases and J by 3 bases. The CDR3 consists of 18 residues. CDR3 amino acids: CASSTLGLAGPNYNEQFF. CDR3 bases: TGTGCCAGCAGTACGCTTGGACTAGCGGGGCCTAACTACAATGAGCAGTTCTTC.

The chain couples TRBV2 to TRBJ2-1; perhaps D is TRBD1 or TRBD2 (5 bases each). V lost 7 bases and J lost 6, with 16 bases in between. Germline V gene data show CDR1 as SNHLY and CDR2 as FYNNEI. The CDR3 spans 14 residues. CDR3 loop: CASTQGTFLNEQFF. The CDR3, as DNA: TGTGCCAGCACCCAAGGGACCTTTCTCAATGAGCAGTTCTTC.

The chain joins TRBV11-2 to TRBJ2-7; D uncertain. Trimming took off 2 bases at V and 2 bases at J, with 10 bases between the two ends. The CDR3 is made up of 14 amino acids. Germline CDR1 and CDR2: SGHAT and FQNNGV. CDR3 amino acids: CASSLHSPTYEQYF. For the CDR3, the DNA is TGTGCCAGCAGCTTACACAGTCCAACCTACGAGCAGTACTTC.

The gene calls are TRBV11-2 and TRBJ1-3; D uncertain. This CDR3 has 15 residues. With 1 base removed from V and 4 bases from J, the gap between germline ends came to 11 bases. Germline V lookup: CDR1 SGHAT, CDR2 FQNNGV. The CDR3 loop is CASSLVPGKGNTIYF. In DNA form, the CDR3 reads TGTGCCAGCAGCTTAGTACCCGGGAAAGGAAACACCATATATTTT.

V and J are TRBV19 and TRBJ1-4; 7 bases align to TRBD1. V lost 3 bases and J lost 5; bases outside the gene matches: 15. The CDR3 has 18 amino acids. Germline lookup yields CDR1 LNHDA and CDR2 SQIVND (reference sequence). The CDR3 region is CASSIAGTALYSNEKLFF. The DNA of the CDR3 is TGTGCCAGTAGTATTGCGGGGACAGCACTTTACTCCAATGAAAAACTGTTTTTT. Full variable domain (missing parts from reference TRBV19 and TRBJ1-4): DGGITQSPKYLFRKEGQNVTLSCEQNLNHDAMYWYRQDPGQGLRLIYYSQIVNDFQKGDIAEGYSVSREKKESFPLTVTSAQKNPTAFYLCASSIAGTALYSNEKLFFGSGTQLSVL.

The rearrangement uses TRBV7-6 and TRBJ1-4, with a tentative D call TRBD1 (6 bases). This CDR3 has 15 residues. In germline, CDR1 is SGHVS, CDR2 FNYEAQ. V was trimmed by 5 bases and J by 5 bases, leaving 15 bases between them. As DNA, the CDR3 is TGTGCCAGCAGCCTACAGGGCCACAAGAATGAAAAACTGTTTTTT. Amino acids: CASSLQGHKNEKLFF. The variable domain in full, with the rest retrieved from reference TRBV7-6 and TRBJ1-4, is GAGVSQSPRYKVTKRGQDVALRCDPISGHVSLYWYRQALGQGPEFLTYFNYEAQQDKSGLPNDRFSAERPEGSISTLTIQRTEQRDSAMYRCASSLQGHKNEKLFFGSGTQLSVL.

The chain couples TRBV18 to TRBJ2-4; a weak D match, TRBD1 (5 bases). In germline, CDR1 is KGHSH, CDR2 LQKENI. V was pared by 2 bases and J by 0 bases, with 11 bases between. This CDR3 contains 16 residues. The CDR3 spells CASSPAGIVAKNIQYF. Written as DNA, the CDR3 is TGTGCCAGCTCACCAGCAGGGATAGTAGCCAAAAACATTCAGTACTTC.

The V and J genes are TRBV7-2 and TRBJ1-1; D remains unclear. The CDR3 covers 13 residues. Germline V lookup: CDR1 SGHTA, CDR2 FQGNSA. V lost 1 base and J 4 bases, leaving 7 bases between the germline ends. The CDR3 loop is CASSLVATTEAFF. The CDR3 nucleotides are TGTGCCAGCAGCTTAGTGGCCACCACTGAAGCTTTCTTT.

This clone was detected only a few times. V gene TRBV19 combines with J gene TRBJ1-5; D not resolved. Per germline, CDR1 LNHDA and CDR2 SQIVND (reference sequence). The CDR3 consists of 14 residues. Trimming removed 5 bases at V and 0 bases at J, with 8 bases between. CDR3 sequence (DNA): TGTGCCAGTAGTGTACACCCTAGCAATCAGCCCCAGCATTTT. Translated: CASSVHPSNQPQHF.